The 6 T cell receptor beta chains presented below share a single source sample, sequenced in a study of CXCR3-negative and CXCR3-positive naive CD8 T cells. Libraries of TRB cDNA were made by 5' RACE and carried UMIs. Reprocessing the 5' RACE reads, TCRdb reports a single entry for every CDR3 protein and omits DNA. The listing records 45,000 to 55,000 distinct CDR3 sequences. Sequenced: memory CD8+ T cells from blood. All receptors derive from a human donor in good health. Some clones in this sample may be carry-over from other donors' samples.

J is TRBJ2-3 and V is TRBV6-5; TCRdb's D call of TRBD2 is untestable without DNA. The germline CDR1 and CDR2 sequences are MNHEY and SVGAGI. The CDR3 covers 13 residues. CDR3 sequence: CASSYVEEDTQYF.

The chain links TRBV6-5 to TRBJ2-5; TCRdb's assignment of TRBD2 cannot be checked, as there is no DNA. The CDR3 runs to 15 residues. The germline CDR1 and CDR2 sequences are MNHEY and SVGAGI. The CDR3 loop reads CASALRAGGPETQYF.

This chain connects TRBV28 to TRBJ2-1. Germline CDR1 reads MDHEN; CDR2 reads SYDVKM. The CDR3 is 12 amino acids. The CDR3 region is CASSDPYNEQFF.

V is TRBV28 and J is TRBJ2-5; TCRdb indicates TRBD1, and absent DNA this call remains unverified. CDR3 length: 12 residues. Germline V gene sequence: CDR1 MDHEN, CDR2 SYDVKM. The CDR3 sequence: CASRRDNHSQYF.

The chain joins TRBV25-1 to TRBJ2-5; lacking DNA, the TRBD1 call made by TCRdb goes unchecked. Per germline, CDR1 MGHDK and CDR2 SYGVNS. The CDR3 is made up of 14 amino acids. The CDR3 loop reads CASSEYEAGETQYF.

The chain couples TRBV29-1 to TRBJ2-1; TCRdb names TRBD1, which stays unverified in the absence of DNA. This CDR3 is 13 amino acids long. CDR1 is SQVTM, CDR2 ANQGSEA, per germline. Here the CDR3 reads CSAPTGTGGQQFF.